A single sample is the source of the 24 T cell receptor beta chains below, sequenced in a study of naive and memory T cell subsets (dated by TCRdb to between 2016 and 2019). The investigation overall reported the following: A few larger clonotypes were present in naive repertoires, particularly the CD8 repertoires, and these clonotypes were possibly memory cells re-expressing CD45RA.

The antigens for these receptors are not known. Library generation was performed with UMI-ligation and nested PCR. The sequencer was an Illumina MiSeq. An equimolar mix of two oligonucleotides covering both TRBC1 and TRBC2 was used as the beta constant-region primer. Four rounds of PCR were used to amplify ligated cDNA, with nested alpha and beta constant-region primers being used together with the SP2 primer. TCRdb trimmed the raw reads at Q25, called clones with MiXCR and kept productive beta chains. Every distinct CDR3 protein forms one entry, paired with its most common genes and DNA. The sample table contains 98,000 or so distinct CDR3 sequences; only one count was recorded for approximately 10% of them. More than 0.11% of the sample comes from the top ten. What was sequenced was naive CD4+ T cells from blood. Read against the paper, the sample's cell subset or site label means: naive T cells, CD45RA high CD27+. All receptors come from a human donor in good health.

This clonotype was counted between two and nine times. J is TRBJ1-5 and V is TRBV6-1; possibly TRBD1 for D (5 bases). The germline V and J ends were trimmed by 8 bases and 7 bases, with 15 bases remaining between them. Germline values: CDR1 MNHNS, CDR2 SASEGT. This CDR3 has 13 residues. CDR3 amino acids: CASSRVASQPQHF. For the CDR3, the DNA is TGTGCCAGCTCCAGGGTGGCGTCACAGCCCCAGCATTTT.

The V gene is TRBV6-6, the J gene TRBJ1-5; no reliable D call. This CDR3 comprises 14 residues. Per the germline V gene, CDR1 is MNHNY and CDR2 is SVGAGI (reference sequence). Trimming removed 6 bases from V and 5 bases from J, with 14 bases in between. The CDR3 nucleotides are TGTGCCAGCAGATACAACCAGGAATATCAGCCCCAGCATTTT. Amino acid sequence: CASRYNQEYQPQHF.

This chain connects TRBV6-5 to TRBJ2-7; TRBD1 is a possible D gene (5 bases). Trimming removed 10 bases at V and 2 bases at J, with 12 bases between. Germline values: CDR1 MNHEY, CDR2 SVGAGI. The CDR3 runs to 12 residues. The CDR3 bases are TGTGCCACCAAGGGGAAAACCTACGAGCAGTACTTC. Translation: CATKGKTYEQYF.

This clonotype occurred a few times. The chain has TRBV11-2 and TRBJ1-1; D is uncertain. The CDR3 is 14 amino acids. Trimming cost V 1 base and J 1 base, with 7 bases left between them. Per germline, CDR1 SGHAT and CDR2 FQNNGV. This chain's CDR3 is CASSLAGQNTEAFF. CDR3 bases: TGTGCCAGCAGCTTAGCGGGTCAGAACACTGAAGCTTTCTTT.

This chain joins TRBV9 and TRBJ1-1, with 9 bases matching TRBD1. This CDR3 is 16 amino acids long. The V segment lost 4 bases and the J segment 3 bases; nucleotides outside the gene matches: 10. CDR1 and CDR2 from the germline V gene are SGDLS and YYNGEE. The CDR3 coding sequence is TGTGCCAGCAGCCCCTTGTTGACAGGGGGGGACACTGAAGCTTTCTTT. It codes for CASSPLLTGGDTEAFF.

This clonotype was seen many times. The rearrangement joins TRBV20-1 to TRBJ2-3; D call uncertain. The CDR3 has 11 amino acids. V was trimmed by 1 base and J by 7 bases, leaving 6 bases between them. Germline V gene sequence: CDR1 DFQATT, CDR2 SNEGSKA (reference sequence). DNA for the CDR3: TGCAGTGCTAGAGCCGGGTATACGCAGTATTTT. Translating it yields CSARAGYTQYF.

This clonotype was observed a handful of times. The rearrangement joins TRBV4-2 to TRBJ2-1; D may be TRBD1 (5 bases). CDR1 and CDR2 from the germline V gene are LGHNA and YNFKEQ. V lost 5 bases and J lost 10, with 21 bases in between. The CDR3 has 15 amino acids. The CDR3 sequence: CASSSRQTIPGEQFF. In DNA, the CDR3 is TGTGCCAGCAGCTCCCGACAGACGATCCCCGGCGAGCAGTTCTTC.

Comment on this clonotype: The junction differs from germline at one of its ends, possibly a read error. The CDR3 region is CASSPGTGYQPQNF. The CDR3 region has the DNA TGCGCCAGCAGCCCGGGAACAGGGTACCAGCCCCAGAATTTT. The chain links TRBV5-1 to TRBJ1-5; D perhaps matches TRBD1 (6 bases). The germline V gene has CDR1 SGHRS and CDR2 YFSETQ. The length of the CDR3 is 14 residues.

This clonotype has at least ten counts. The chain recombines TRBV4-3 with TRBJ2-1; D uncertain. Germline CDR1 is LGHNA and CDR2 is YSLEER. V lost 0 bases and J 8 bases, leaving 8 bases between the germline ends. CDR3 length: 13 residues. The CDR3 sequence: CASSQDLPDEQFF. CDR3 bases: TGCGCCAGCAGCCAAGATCTCCCGGATGAGCAGTTCTTC.

There are many counts of this clonotype. The gene calls are TRBV4-3 and TRBJ1-2; the D is unclear. This CDR3 region has 14 residues. Per the germline V gene, CDR1 is LGHNA and CDR2 is YSLEER. Between the trimmed V and J ends, which lost 1 base and 3 bases, there was a span of 9 bases. Here the CDR3 DNA reads TGCGCCAGCAGCCAAGGGACCGACTACTATGGCTACACCTTC. Translated, it gives CASSQGTDYYGYTF.

This clonotype was seen a few times. The CDR3 DNA reads as TGTGCCAGTAGTCCCCGGGCAGGGAATCCTTCCTCTGGGGCCAACGTCCTGACTTTC. Encoded protein: CASSPRAGNPSSGANVLTF. The V gene is TRBV19, the J gene TRBJ2-6, with D possibly being TRBD1 (5 bases). Between the trimmed V and J ends, which lost 5 bases and 0 bases, there was a span of 20 bases. The CDR3 spans 19 residues. Germline loops: CDR1 LNHDA, CDR2 SQIVND (reference sequence). Based on the CDR3 plus reference TRBV19 and TRBJ2-6, the full variable domain is DGGITQSPKYLFRKEGQNVTLSCEQNLNHDAMYWYRQDPGQGLRLIYYSQIVNDFQKGDIAEGYSVSREKKESFPLTVTSAQKNPTAFYLCASSPRAGNPSSGANVLTFGAGSRLTVL.

The J gene is TRBJ1-5, the V gene TRBV6-1; 7 bases agree with TRBD1. After removal of 6 bases from V and 7 bases from J, the junction contained 3 bases not matched to a gene. The CDR3 runs to 12 residues. CDR1 is MNHNS, CDR2 SASEGT, per germline. CDR3 residues: CASRTGQQPQHF. CDR3 nucleotide sequence: TGTGCCAGCAGGACAGGGCAACAGCCCCAGCATTTT.

This clonotype has just a few counts. J is TRBJ1-1 and V is TRBV7-2, with D uncertain. The CDR3 extends over 16 amino acids. Germline values: CDR1 SGHTA, CDR2 FQGNSA. The V and J ends lost 1 base and 1 base respectively, with 13 bases between them. In DNA form, the CDR3 reads TGTGCCAGCAGCTTAGGGCCATGGGCTCAGAACACTGAAGCTTTCTTT. Amino acids: CASSLGPWAQNTEAFF.

The V and J genes are TRBV7-2 and TRBJ1-5; no firm D call. Germline V CDR1 and CDR2: SGHTA, FQGNSA. With 5 bases removed from V and 0 bases from J, the gap between germline ends came to 11 bases. There are 15 residues in the CDR3. The CDR3 coding sequence is TGTGCCAGCAGCCGGAGGCCTAGTAGCAATCAGCCCCAGCATTTT. This gives the protein CASSRRPSSNQPQHF.

This sequence joins TRBV27 and TRBJ2-7, with 10 positions matching TRBD1. The V gene's germline CDR1 is MNHEY and CDR2 SMNVEV (reference sequence). The CDR3 loop spans 16 amino acids. V dropped 5 bases and J dropped 1; count of bases not matched to a gene: 8. CDR3 loop: CASSPSRDRGSYEQYF. CDR3 DNA sequence: TGTGCCAGCAGTCCCTCCCGGGACAGGGGTTCCTACGAGCAGTACTTC.

Many counts were recorded for this clonotype. The gene calls are TRBV7-2 and TRBJ2-5; TRBD1 matches 7 bases. Germline CDR1 and CDR2: SGHTA and FQGNSA. With 5 bases clipped from V and 4 bases from J, the junction kept 7 bases outside the gene matches. The CDR3 extends over 14 amino acids. This chain's CDR3 is CASSPWTGAETQYF. CDR3 DNA: TGTGCCAGCAGCCCATGGACAGGCGCAGAGACCCAGTACTTC.

This clonotype was observed a few times. This chain uses TRBV28 with TRBJ2-7, with no clear D. The CDR3 length is 13 residues. The germline V gene encodes CDR1 MDHEN and CDR2 SYDVKM. V lost 2 bases, J lost 3 bases, and 8 bases lay in between. DNA of the CDR3: TGTGCCAGCAGTTTAACGGGTCTCTACGAGCAGTACTTC. This translates into CASSLTGLYEQYF.

The J gene is TRBJ1-2, the V gene TRBV7-2; perhaps TRBD1 as D (6 bases). Trimming took 4 bases from V and 6 from J, leaving 9 bases between them. CDR1 SGHTA and CDR2 FQGNSA come from the germline V gene. The CDR3 totals 12 residues. Written as DNA, the CDR3 is TGTGCCAGCAGCTCAGGGGTTGATGGCTACACCTTC. Translation: CASSSGVDGYTF.

This clonotype was recorded a few times. The V gene is TRBV6-6, the J gene TRBJ2-5; D may be TRBD2 (5 bases). This CDR3 has 14 residues. V lost 0 bases, J lost 7 bases, and 12 bases lay in between. Germline CDR1 and CDR2: MNHNY and SVGAGI (reference sequence). The CDR3 loop reads CASSYSGNGGTQYF. For the CDR3, the DNA is TGTGCCAGCAGTTACTCGGGCAACGGAGGGACCCAGTACTTC.

This clonotype was counted ten times or more. The rearrangement joins TRBV24-1 to TRBJ2-1; TRBD2 aligns across 7 bases. From germline, CDR1 is KGHDR and CDR2 SFDVKD. V trimming: 4 bases; J trimming: 0 bases; junction bases outside the gene matches: 8. The CDR3 totals 17 residues. CDR3 amino acids: CATSDPTSRRSYNEQFF. The CDR3, as DNA: TGTGCCACCAGTGACCCGACTAGCCGACGCTCCTACAATGAGCAGTTCTTC.

V and J are TRBV12-5 and TRBJ2-1; a weak D match, TRBD2 (6 bases). Per the germline V gene, CDR1 is LGHNT and CDR2 is FRNRAP. This CDR3 is built from 15 residues. The germline V and J ends were trimmed by 5 bases and 0 bases, with 11 bases remaining between them. The CDR3 DNA sequence: TGTGCTAGTGGTCCGGGAGTCGCCTCCTACAATGAGCAGTTCTTC. As protein: CASGPGVASYNEQFF.

This clonotype was detected a few times. The chain has TRBV15 and TRBJ1-5; D is undetermined. Germline V gives CDR1 LNHNV, CDR2 YYDKDF (reference sequence). The CDR3 runs to 14 residues. Deletions cut 0 bases from V and 5 bases from J, with 8 bases between. The CDR3 reads CATSRDKFDQPQHF. CDR3 in DNA: TGTGCCACCAGCAGAGACAAATTCGATCAGCCCCAGCATTTT. Together with reference TRBV15 and TRBJ1-5, the CDR3 gives the full variable domain: DAMVIQNPRYQVTQFGKPVTLSCSQTLNHNVMYWYQQKSSQAPKLLFHYYDKDFNNEADTPDNFQSRRPNTSFCFLDIRSPGLGDTAMYLCATSRDKFDQPQHFGDGTRLSIL.

This clonotype was observed a handful of times. The chain employs TRBV27 and TRBJ2-7, with 9 bases that match TRBD1. V lost 5 bases and J lost 2; bases outside the gene matches: 4. The CDR3 loop spans 14 amino acids. Germline values: CDR1 MNHEY, CDR2 SMNVEV (reference sequence). As DNA, the CDR3 is TGTGCCAGCAGTGCTGGACAGGGGACCTACGAGCAGTACTTC. It codes for CASSAGQGTYEQYF.

The chain links TRBV5-1 to TRBJ2-3; D is uncertain. CDR1 and CDR2 (germline): SGHRS, YFSETQ. The CDR3 covers 12 residues. The germline V and J ends were trimmed by 2 bases and 2 bases, with 3 bases remaining between them. The CDR3 is CASSLPTDTQYF. The CDR3 DNA reads TGCGCCAGCAGCTTACCCACAGATACGCAGTATTTT.